Listed below are T cell receptor beta chains from one sample, sequenced in a study of cytomegalovirus exposure and HLA in healthy donors. The assay was immunoSEQ multiplex PCR, and TCRdb's table has in-frame clones only and misses some. The sample includes about 170,000 clones, 55% to 65% of them seen just once. What was sequenced was PBMCs. The receptors come from a man aged 40-49 years in good health and CMV-seronegative. Both conserved end residues are part of each CDR3. A D gene is named only where the DNA matches it firmly. The listing skips clone size in some rows; elsewhere it reads once, few, many or a size class.

>13|TRBV9|TRBJ1-1|few|NA
CASSQNLNTEAFF
TGTGCCAGCAGCCAAAACTTGAACACTGAAGCTTTCTTT
>16|TRBV2|TRBJ1-5|NA|NA
CASSGGSFLGNQPQHF
TGTGCCAGCAGTGGAGGAAGTTTTTTAGGCAATCAGCCCCAGCATTTT
>15|TRBV4-2|TRBJ1-1|NA|NA
CASSQVAGGGTEAFF
TGTGCCAGCAGCCAAGTTGCGGGGGGAGGCACTGAAGCTTTCTTT
>12|TRBV5-4|TRBJ2-7|NA|NA
CASSFPGGEQYF
TGTGCCAGCAGCTTCCCAGGCGGGGAGCAGTACTTC
>16|TRBV5-4|TRBJ1-3|NA|NA
CASSFWGGATRNTIYF
TGTGCCAGCAGCTTCTGGGGGGGGGCCACCAGGAACACCATATATTTT
>18|TRBV11-3|TRBJ2-2|NA|TRBD1
CASSLAWGTGFGTGELFF
TGTGCCAGCAGCTTAGCTTGGGGGACAGGGTTCGGCACCGGGGAGCTGTTTTTT
>12|TRBV29-1|TRBJ2-4|NA|NA
CSVAAPGHIQYF
TGCAGCGTCGCGGCCCCGGGTCACATTCAGTACTTC
>16|TRBV11-3|TRBJ1-1|NA|TRBD1
CASSSNPGQVNTEAFF
TGTGCCAGCAGCTCGAACCCGGGACAGGTGAACACTGAAGCTTTCTTT
>14|TRBV18|TRBJ2-1|NA|NA
CASSPSGQDNEQFF
TGTGCCAGCTCACCTTCGGGACAAGACAATGAGCAGTTCTTC
>14|TRBV5-6|TRBJ2-3|once|TRBD1
CASSDDRGGDTQYF
TGTGCCAGCAGCGACGACAGGGGGGGGGATACGCAGTATTTT